Described below is a single TCR beta chain sequence and its context. The sample holds a few counts of this clonotype. What antigen it recognizes has not been identified. No base-level quality is on record; no much larger clone is a single base apart. This entry comes from a study of CD8 T cells in ankylosing spondylitis listed by TCRdb under 2017. Regarding the study in general: To find TCR variants linked to disease, the study profiled T cell receptor beta repertoires in ankylosing spondylitis patients and healthy donors. The whole study cohort included over a hundred healthy donors and 25 ankylosing spondylitis patients. Peripheral blood was sampled, and synovial fluid was additionally collected from ankylosing spondylitis patients. The investigation overall reported the following: The disease-linked clones were reported to be significantly enriched in matched synovial fluid samples from ankylosing spondylitis patients. Some motif variants were previously reported in synovial fluid and blood of reactive arthritis patients, suggesting common disease-initiation mechanisms. A TCR beta motif made up of several highly homologous amino acid variants appeared to be characteristic of blood from ankylosing spondylitis patients. The disease-linked clones showed a CD8+ phenotype and occurred at relatively low frequencies in peripheral blood.

Inclusive of the bounding cysteine and phenylalanine, the CDR3 is 13 residues long. The read is trimmed to its CDR3 DNA, 39 bases read in frame from base 1. CDR1 DFQATT and CDR2 SNEGSKA were looked up in the germline V gene (reference sequence). Sequencing was performed on an Illumina HiSeq 2500. Quantitative 5'-RACE with molecular barcodes was used to prepare TCR beta libraries. On the authors' methods: To identify disease-linked TCR variants, a new computational method was used, one built on a probabilistic model of VDJ rearrangement. Through fastp at Q25 and MiXCR, TCRdb rebuilt clones from the public reads, retaining in-frame beta chains. A single entry per CDR3 protein holds the most common genes and DNA from its merged rows. These V and J calls are TCRdb output, not the study's own analysis. The sample table holds 250,000 to 400,000 distinct CDR3 sequences, of which approximately 10% were seen once. The ten largest clones capture 9.1% of the sample.

The rearrangement joined TRBV20-1 to TRBJ2-2; TRBD2 is perhaps the D gene, given 5 matching bases. The source of this sequence is a female donor with ankylosing spondylitis or in good health (not recorded which). The specimen was blood, either unsorted or a sorted T cell fraction (not recorded which). This receptor carries the CDR3 CSVGSWDTGELFF. At the DNA level, the sequence is TGCAGCGTAGGGAGTTGGGACACCGGGGAGCTGTTTTTT.